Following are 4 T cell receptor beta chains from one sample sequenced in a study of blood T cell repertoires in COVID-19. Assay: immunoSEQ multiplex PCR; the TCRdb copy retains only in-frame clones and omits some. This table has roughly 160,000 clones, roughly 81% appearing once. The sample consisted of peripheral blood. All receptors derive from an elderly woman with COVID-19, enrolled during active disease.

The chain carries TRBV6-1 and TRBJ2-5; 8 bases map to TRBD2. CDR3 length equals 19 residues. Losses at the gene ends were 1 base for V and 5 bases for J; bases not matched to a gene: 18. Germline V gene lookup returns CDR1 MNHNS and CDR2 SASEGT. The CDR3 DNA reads TGTGCCAGCAGTGAAGTAGTCGTCGGGGGAGCGGGAGTGGAGGAGACCCAGTACTTC. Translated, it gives CASSEVVVGGAGVEETQYF.

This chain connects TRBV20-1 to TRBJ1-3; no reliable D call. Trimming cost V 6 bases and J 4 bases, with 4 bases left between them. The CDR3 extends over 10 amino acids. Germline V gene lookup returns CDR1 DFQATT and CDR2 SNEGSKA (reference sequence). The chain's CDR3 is CSAQGNTIYF. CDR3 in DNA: TGCAGTGCCCAGGGAAACACCATATATTTT.

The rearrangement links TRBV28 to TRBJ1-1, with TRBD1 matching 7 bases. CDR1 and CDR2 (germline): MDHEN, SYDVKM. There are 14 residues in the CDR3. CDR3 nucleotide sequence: TGTGCTACCGGACAGGCATTGTGGGACACTGAAGCTTTCTTT. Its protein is CATGQALWDTEAFF.

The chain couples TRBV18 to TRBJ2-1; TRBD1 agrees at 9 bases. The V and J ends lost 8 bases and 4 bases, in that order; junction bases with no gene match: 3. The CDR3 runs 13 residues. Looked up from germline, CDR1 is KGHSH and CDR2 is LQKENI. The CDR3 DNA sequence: TGTGCCAGCCAGACAGGGGGTTACAATGAGCAGTTCTTC. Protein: CASQTGGYNEQFF.